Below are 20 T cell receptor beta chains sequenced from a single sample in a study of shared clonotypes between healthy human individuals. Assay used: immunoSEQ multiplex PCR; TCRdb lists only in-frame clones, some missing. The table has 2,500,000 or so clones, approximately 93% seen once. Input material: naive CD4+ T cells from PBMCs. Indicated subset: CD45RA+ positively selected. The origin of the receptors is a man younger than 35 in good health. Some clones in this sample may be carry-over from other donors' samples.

CDR3 amino acids: CASSPWTGFTEAFF. In nucleotides, the CDR3 is TGTGCCAGCAGCCCCTGGACAGGGTTCACTGAAGCTTTCTTT. The chain links TRBV7-7 to TRBJ1-1; 8 positions match TRBD1. CDR1 and CDR2 from the germline V gene are SSHAT and FNYEAQ (reference sequence). V lost 5 bases and J lost 4; bases outside the gene matches: 6. This CDR3 region has 14 residues. The full variable domain, in which reference TRBV7-7 and TRBJ1-1 provide the parts outside the CDR3, is GAGVSQSPRYKVTKRGQDVTLRCDPISSHATLYWYQQALGQGPEFLTYFNYEAQPDKSGLPSDRFSAERPEGSISTLTIQRTEQRDSAMYRCASSPWTGFTEAFFGQGTRLTVV.

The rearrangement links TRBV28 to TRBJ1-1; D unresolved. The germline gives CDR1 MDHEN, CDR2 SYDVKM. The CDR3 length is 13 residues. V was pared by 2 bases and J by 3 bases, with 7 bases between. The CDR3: CASSLPGDTEAFF. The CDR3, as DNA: TGTGCCAGCAGTTTACCTGGGGACACTGAAGCTTTCTTT.

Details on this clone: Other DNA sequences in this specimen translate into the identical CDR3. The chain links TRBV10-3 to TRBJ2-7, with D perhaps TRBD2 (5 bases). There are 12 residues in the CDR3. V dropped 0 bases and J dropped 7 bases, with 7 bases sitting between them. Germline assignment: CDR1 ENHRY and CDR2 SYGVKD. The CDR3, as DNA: TGTGCCATCAGTGAGTCGTCGGGAGAGCAGTACTTC. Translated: CAISESSGEQYF.

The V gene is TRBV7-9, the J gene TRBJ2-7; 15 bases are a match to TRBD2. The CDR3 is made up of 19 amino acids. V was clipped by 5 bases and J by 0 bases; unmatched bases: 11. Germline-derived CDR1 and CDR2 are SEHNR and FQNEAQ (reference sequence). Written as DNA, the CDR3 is TGTGCCAGCAGCCCCCTTCCGGGACTAGCGGGAGGTCTCTCCTACGAGCAGTACTTC. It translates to CASSPLPGLAGGLSYEQYF.

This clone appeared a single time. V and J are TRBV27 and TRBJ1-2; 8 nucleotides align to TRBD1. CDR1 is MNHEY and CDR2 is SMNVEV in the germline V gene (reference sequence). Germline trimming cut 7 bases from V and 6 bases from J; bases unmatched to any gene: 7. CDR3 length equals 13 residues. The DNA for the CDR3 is TGTGCCAGCACCAGGACAGGGAGGGATGGCTACACCTTC. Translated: CASTRTGRDGYTF.

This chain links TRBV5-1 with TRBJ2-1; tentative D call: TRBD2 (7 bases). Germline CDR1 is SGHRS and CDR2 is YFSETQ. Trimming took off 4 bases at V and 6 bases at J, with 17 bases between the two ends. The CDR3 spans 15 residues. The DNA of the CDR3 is TGCGCCAGCAGCCGGACCCAAAGGGGGGGCAATGAGCAGTTCTTC. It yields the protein CASSRTQRGGNEQFF.

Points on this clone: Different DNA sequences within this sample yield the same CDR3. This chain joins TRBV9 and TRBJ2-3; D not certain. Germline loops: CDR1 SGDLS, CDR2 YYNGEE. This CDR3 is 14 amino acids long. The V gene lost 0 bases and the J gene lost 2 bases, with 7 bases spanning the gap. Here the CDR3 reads CASSVGGSTDTQYF. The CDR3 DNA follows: TGTGCCAGCAGCGTAGGTGGGTCCACAGATACGCAGTATTTT. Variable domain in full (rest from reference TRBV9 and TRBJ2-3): DSGVTQTPKHLITATGQRVTLRCSPRSGDLSVYWYQQSLDQGLQFLIQYYNGEERAKGNILERFSAQQFPDLHSELNLSSLELGDSALYFCASSVGGSTDTQYFGPGTRLTVL.

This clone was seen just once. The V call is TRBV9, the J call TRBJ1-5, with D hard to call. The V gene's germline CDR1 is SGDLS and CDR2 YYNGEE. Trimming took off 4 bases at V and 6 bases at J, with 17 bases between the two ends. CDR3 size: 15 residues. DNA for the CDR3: TGTGCCAGCAGCCCTCGTGGAGGGTATGGTCAGCCCCAGCATTTT. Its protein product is CASSPRGGYGQPQHF.

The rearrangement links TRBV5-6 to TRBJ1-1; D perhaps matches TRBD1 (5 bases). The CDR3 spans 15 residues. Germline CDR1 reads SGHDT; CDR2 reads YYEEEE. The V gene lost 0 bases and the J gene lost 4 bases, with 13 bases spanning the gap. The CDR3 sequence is CASSLVRRGVTEAFF. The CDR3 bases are TGTGCCAGCAGCTTGGTACGCCGGGGGGTCACTGAAGCTTTCTTT. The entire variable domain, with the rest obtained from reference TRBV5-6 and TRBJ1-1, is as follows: DAGVTQSPTHLIKTRGQQVTLRCSPKSGHDTVSWYQQALGQGPQFIFQYYEEEERQRGNFPDRFSGHQFPNYSSELNVNALLLGDSALYLCASSLVRRGVTEAFFGQGTRLTVV.

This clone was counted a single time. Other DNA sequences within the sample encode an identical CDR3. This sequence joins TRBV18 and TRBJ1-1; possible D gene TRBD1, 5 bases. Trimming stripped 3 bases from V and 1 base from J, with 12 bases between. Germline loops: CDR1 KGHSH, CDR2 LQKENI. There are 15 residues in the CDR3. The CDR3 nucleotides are TGTGCCAGCTCACCGGACGGGACGGCGAACACTGAAGCTTTCTTT. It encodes CASSPDGTANTEAFF.

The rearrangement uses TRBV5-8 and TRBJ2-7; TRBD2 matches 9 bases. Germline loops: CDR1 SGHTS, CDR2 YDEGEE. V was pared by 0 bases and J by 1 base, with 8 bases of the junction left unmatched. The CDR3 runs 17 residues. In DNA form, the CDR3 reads TGTGCCAGCAGCTTGGCTCTTAGCGGGAGCGCTTCCTACGAGCAGTACTTC. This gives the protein CASSLALSGSASYEQYF.

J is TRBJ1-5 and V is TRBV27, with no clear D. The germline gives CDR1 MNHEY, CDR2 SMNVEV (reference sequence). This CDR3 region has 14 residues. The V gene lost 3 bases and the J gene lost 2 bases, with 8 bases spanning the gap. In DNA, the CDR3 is TGTGCCAGCAGTTTTGAGCCGGGCAATCAGCCCCAGCATTTT. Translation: CASSFEPGNQPQHF.

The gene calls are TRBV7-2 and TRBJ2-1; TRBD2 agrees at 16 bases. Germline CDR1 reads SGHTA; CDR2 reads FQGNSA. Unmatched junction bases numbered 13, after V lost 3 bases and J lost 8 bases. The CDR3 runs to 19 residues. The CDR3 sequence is CASSLSGTSGRAPLYEQFF. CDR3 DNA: TGTGCCAGCAGCTTGTCCGGGACTAGCGGGAGGGCCCCCCTCTATGAGCAGTTCTTC.

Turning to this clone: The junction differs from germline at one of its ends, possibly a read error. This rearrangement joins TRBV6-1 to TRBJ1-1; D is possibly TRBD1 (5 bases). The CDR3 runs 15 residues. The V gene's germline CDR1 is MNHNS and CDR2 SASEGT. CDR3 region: CASSIGGQGSTEAFF. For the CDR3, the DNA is TGTGCGAGCAGCATCGGTGGGCAGGGAAGCACTGAAGCTTTCTTT.

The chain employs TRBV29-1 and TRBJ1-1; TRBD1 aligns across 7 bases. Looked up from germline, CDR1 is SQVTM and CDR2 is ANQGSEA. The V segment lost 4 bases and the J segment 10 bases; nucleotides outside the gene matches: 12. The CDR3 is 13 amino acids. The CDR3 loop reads CSVAGQAPRGAFF. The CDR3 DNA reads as TGCAGCGTTGCAGGACAGGCCCCCCGGGGAGCTTTCTTT.

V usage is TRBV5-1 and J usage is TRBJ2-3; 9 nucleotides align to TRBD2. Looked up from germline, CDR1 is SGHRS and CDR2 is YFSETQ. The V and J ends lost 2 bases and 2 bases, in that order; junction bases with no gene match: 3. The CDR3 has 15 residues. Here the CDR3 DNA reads TGCGCCAGCAGCTTACAGCGGGGGGCCACAGATACGCAGTATTTT. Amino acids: CASSLQRGATDTQYF.

CDR3 sequence: CASNLRHPHTF. CDR3 DNA: TGTGCCAGCAACCTGAGGCACCCTCACACCTTC. The genes are TRBV21-1 and TRBJ1-2. TRBV21-1 is classified as a pseudogene. The CDR3 sequence is 11 residues long.

This chain's CDR3 is CASSRITGQGVLSGNTIYF. Here the CDR3 DNA reads TGTGCCAGCAGCCGCATTACCGGACAGGGGGTACTCTCTGGAAACACCATATATTTT. The gene calls are TRBV7-6 and TRBJ1-3; the match to TRBD1 covers 10 bases. From germline, CDR1 is SGHVS and CDR2 FNYEAQ. V trimming: 5 bases; J trimming: 0 bases; junction bases outside the gene matches: 13. This CDR3 is 19 amino acids long.

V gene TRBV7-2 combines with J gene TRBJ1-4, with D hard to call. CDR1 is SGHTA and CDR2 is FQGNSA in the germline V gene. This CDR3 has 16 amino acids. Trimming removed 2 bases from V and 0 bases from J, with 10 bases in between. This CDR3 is CASSLLGPATNEKLFF. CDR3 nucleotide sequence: TGTGCCAGCAGCTTATTAGGACCTGCAACTAATGAAAAACTGTTTTTT.

DNA of the CDR3: TGTGCCAGCAACGGGGCGGGGTCTACTGAAGCTTTCTTT. This encodes CASNGAGSTEAFF. V usage is TRBV2 and J usage is TRBJ1-1; D possibly corresponds to TRBD1 (5 bases). This CDR3 has 13 residues. V lost 7 bases, J lost 5 bases, and 14 bases lay in between. The germline CDR1 and CDR2 sequences are SNHLY and FYNNEI.